The T cell receptor (beta chain) under discussion was sequenced for a study of blood T cell repertoires in COVID-19. Authors' methods: It was from reference gene primer amplification that nucleated cell counts were estimated. Assay used: immunoSEQ multiplex PCR; TCRdb lists only in-frame clones, some missing. From that table come the V and J calls and clone size; the DNA was used to work out D and trimming. This sample yields fewer than 70,000 clones, of which roughly 85% are seen a single time; under 3% belongs to the top ten. Trimming took 6 bases from V and 3 from J; bases not matched to a gene: 1. There are 13 residues in the CDR3. The germline CDR1 and CDR2 sequences are SGHRS and YFSETQ.

The sequence was obtained from a man older than 75 with acute or convalescent COVID-19. The sample comprised peripheral blood. The chain couples TRBV5-1 to TRBJ2-3; 10 bases are a match to TRBD2. The CDR3: CASTSGRTDTQYF. The CDR3 nucleotides read TGCGCCAGCACTAGCGGGAGAACAGATACGCAGTATTTT.